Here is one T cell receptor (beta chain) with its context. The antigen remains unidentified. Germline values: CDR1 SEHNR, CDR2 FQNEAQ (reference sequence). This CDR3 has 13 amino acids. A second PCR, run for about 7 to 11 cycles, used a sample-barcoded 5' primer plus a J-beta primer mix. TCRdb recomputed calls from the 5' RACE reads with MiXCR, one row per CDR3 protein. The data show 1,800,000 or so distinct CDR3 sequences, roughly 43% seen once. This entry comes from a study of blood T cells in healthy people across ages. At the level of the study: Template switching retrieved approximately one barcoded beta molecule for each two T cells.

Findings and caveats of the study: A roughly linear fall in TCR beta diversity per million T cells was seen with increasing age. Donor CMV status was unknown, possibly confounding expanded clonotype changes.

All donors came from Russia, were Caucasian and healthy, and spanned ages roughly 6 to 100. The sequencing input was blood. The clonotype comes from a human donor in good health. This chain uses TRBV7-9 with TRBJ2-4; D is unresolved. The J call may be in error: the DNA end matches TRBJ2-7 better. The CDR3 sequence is CASSFFSRREQYF. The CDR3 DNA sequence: TGTGCCAGCAGCTTTTTCTCCCGCCGCGAGCAGTACTTC.